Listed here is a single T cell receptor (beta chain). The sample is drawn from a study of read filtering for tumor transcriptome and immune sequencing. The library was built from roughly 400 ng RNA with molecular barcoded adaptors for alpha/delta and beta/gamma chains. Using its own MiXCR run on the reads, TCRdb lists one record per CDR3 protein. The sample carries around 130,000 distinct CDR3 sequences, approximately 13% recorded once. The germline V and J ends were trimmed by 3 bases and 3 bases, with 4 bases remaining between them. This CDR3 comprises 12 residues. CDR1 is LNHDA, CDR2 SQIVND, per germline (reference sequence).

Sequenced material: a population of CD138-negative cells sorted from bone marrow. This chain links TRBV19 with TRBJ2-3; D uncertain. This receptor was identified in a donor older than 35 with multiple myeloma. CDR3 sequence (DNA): TGTGCCAGTAGTATCGCGACAGATACGCAGTATTTT. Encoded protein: CASSIATDTQYF.